The next 7 T cell receptor beta chains were all read from a single sample in a study of T cells in Graves' hyperthyroidism and ophthalmopathy. Using RNA transcripts as the source, TCR beta CDR3 regions were amplified. TCR CDR3 underwent first-round RT-PCR with the HTBI primer set. TCRdb ran MiXCR on the multiplex PCR reads and lists one entry per CDR3 protein. The sample includes under 350,000 distinct CDR3 sequences, 15% to 20% seen only once; the top ten take roughly 49%. Sequencing used blood. Every receptor here comes from a woman between 50 and 59 years old with Graves' hyperthyroidism.

This clonotype has more than one count but fewer than ten. V and J are TRBV5-1 and TRBJ1-5; no definite D call. V lost 7 bases to trimming and J lost 3 bases, with 14 bases between them. There are 14 residues in the CDR3. The germline gives CDR1 SGHRS, CDR2 YFSETQ. The CDR3 nucleotides are TGCGCCAGCTCCGTCGGAAGCTCCAATCAGCCCCAGCATTTT. This codes for CASSVGSSNQPQHF.

This clonotype has ten or more counts. This chain connects TRBV12-3 or TRBV12-4 to TRBJ1-2, with TRBD1 matching 8 bases. The J segment lost 8 bases and the V segment lost 4 bases, leaving 6 bases of the junction unmatched. This CDR3 spans 13 amino acids. DNA of the CDR3: TGTGCCAGCAGTTCCCGGACAGGGCACGGCTACACCTTC. As protein: CASSSRTGHGYTF.

The chain recombines TRBV29-1 with TRBJ2-7; TRBD1 agrees at 7 bases. Trimming removed 3 bases from V and 1 base from J; junction bases left unmatched: 21. From germline, CDR1 is SQVTM and CDR2 ANQGSEA. The CDR3 extends over 19 amino acids. CDR3 loop: CSVEDGTGTAKKGSYEQYF. The CDR3 coding sequence is TGCAGCGTTGAGGACGGGACCGGGACAGCTAAAAAAGGGTCCTACGAGCAGTACTTC.

The chain links TRBV27 to TRBJ2-6, with no clear D. Looked up from germline, CDR1 is MNHEY and CDR2 is SMNVEV (reference sequence). V lost 5 bases and J 0 bases, leaving 14 bases between the germline ends. The CDR3 is 17 amino acids. CDR3 DNA sequence: TGTGCCAGCAGTCCGCCCGGGTCCCTCTCTGGGGCCAACGTCCTGACTTTC. It specifies CASSPPGSLSGANVLTF.

The chain joins TRBV9 to TRBJ2-2; no clear D gene. Trimming removed 1 base at V and 5 bases at J, with 6 bases between. This CDR3 contains 13 residues. The germline gives CDR1 SGDLS, CDR2 YYNGEE. The CDR3 coding sequence is TGTGCCAGCAGCGTAAGAGGTACCGGGGAGCTGTTTTTT. Its protein product is CASSVRGTGELFF.

This clonotype came up a few times. The gene calls are TRBV28 and TRBJ1-6; TRBD1 aligns across 9 bases. Germline CDR1 reads MDHEN; CDR2 reads SYDVKM. The V gene end was trimmed by 3 bases and the J gene end by 6 bases; junction bases not matched to a gene: 0. The CDR3 runs to 14 residues. Written as DNA, the CDR3 is TGTGCCAGCAGTTTGGACAGGGGTAATTCACCCCTCCACTTT. Encoded protein: CASSLDRGNSPLHF.

This chain connects TRBV3-1 to TRBJ2-5, with D uncertain. V was pared by 0 bases and J by 7 bases, with 6 bases between. Germline V gene data show CDR1 as LGHDT and CDR2 as YNNKEL (reference sequence). CDR3 length: 12 residues. The CDR3 DNA sequence: TGTGCCAGCAGCCAAGATATAGGGACCCAGTACTTC. Translated, it gives CASSQDIGTQYF.